This T cell receptor (beta chain) was obtained from a study of T cells expressing NK-cell markers. The CDR3 runs 15 residues. TCRdb reprocessed the 5' RACE reads, with one entry per CDR3 protein and no DNA. This sample carries about 160,000 distinct CDR3 sequences, with 20% to 25% going to the ten biggest clones. Input material: blood T cells: a sorted CD56 or NKG2C T cell subset, CD4+ or CD8+ T cells, or bulk PBMC T cells (not recorded which). The clonotype originates from a man aged 18 to 69 in good health. The J gene is TRBJ1-5, the V gene TRBV12-3 or TRBV12-4. CDR3 loop: CASSTSDRSNQPQHF.